A single sample gave rise to the 22 T cell receptor beta chains below, sequenced in a study of CD8+ T cells in alopecia areata. Investigators isolated RNA and reverse transcribed it into cDNA to act as the sequencing template. This table comes from immunoSEQ multiplex PCR, and its TCRdb copy is limited to in-frame clones, with some not included. Found here are some 120,000 clones, no singletons; the ten largest cover about 20%. Sequenced: lesional skin. These receptors were obtained from a C3H/HeJ mouse with alopecia areata. Mice of this strain are of MHC haplotype H2-k.

On this clone: Mouse gene names and germline throughout. Incomplete CDR3 DNA: TGTGCCAGCAGTCAGGGGTGGACA. It yields the protein CASSQGWT. The full-length CDR3 reads as CASSQGWTEVFF. The genes are TRBV19 and TRBJ1-1; perhaps TRBD1 as D (6 bases). The CDR3 goes on 4 residues after the read ends, and that part is filled in from the germline J gene. Germline CDR1 and CDR2: FNHDT and SITEND (reference sequence). The CDR3 consists of 12 residues.

This clone has only a few counts. Gene names follow the mouse nomenclature. The sequence runs out 4 residues before the end of the CDR3; the remainder is reconstructed from the germline J gene. At the DNA level, this CDR3 is encoded by other sequences in the same sample as well. This chain links TRBV13-3 with TRBJ1-2; 7 bases map to TRBD1. The CDR3 loop spans 15 amino acids. The ends lost 1 base at V and 0 bases at J; junction bases unmatched: 3. Per the germline V gene, CDR1 is NNHDY and CDR2 is SYVADS. The sequenced CDR3 bases are TGTGCCAGCAGTGATCACAGGGGCCCAAACTCC. It codes for CASSDHRGPNS. The full CDR3 reads CASSDHRGPNSDYTF.

This clone was seen a handful of times. The germline and genes are mouse ones. The observed sequence ends 4 residues before the CDR3 terminus, with the missing tail filled in from the germline J gene. In the same sample, other DNA sequences code for this CDR3. This chain links TRBV31 with TRBJ2-2; perhaps TRBD2 as D (5 bases). The CDR3 spans 14 residues. The V end was cut by 0 bases, the J end by 0 bases, with 5 bases between. In germline, CDR1 is GKSSPN, CDR2 SITVG. This chain's CDR3 is CAWSLTANTGQLYF. Incomplete CDR3 DNA: TGTGCCTGGAGTCTGACTGCAAACACCGGG.

The sample holds many counts of this clone. Gene names and germline match the mouse. The read gets to within 4 residues of the CDR3 end, and the germline J gene fills in the rest. The chain has TRBV13-3 and TRBJ1-2; 11 positions agree with TRBD1. This CDR3 is 16 amino acids long. Trimming cost V 4 bases and J 2 bases; bases outside gene matches: 7. The germline V gene encodes CDR1 NNHDY and CDR2 SYVADS. CDR3 in amino acids: CASSPGTGGWNSDYTF. CDR3 bases read: TGTGCCAGCAGTCCCGGGACAGGGGGTTGGAACTCC.

Points on this clone: The database protein in TCRdb disagrees with the DNA translation at residue 11; the sequence shown here was translated from the DNA. Mouse gene names and germline throughout. The read finishes 3 residues shy of the CDR3 end, and the germline J gene is used to complete it. The chain links TRBV1 to TRBJ1-6; TRBD1 matches at 9 bases. TRBJ1-6 is an ORF for which the function is uncertain. The CDR3 has 14 residues. Losses at the gene ends were 6 bases for V and 8 bases for J; bases not matched to a gene: 5. The germline gives CDR1 NSQYPW, CDR2 LRSPGD (reference sequence). Incomplete CDR3 DNA: TGCACCTGCAGGAACCGGGACAGGGATTCGCCC. Protein product: CTCRNRDRDSP. From start to end, the CDR3 is CTCRNRDRDSPLYF.

This clone was counted only a few times. Gene names are mouse gene names. The read ends 4 residues early relative to the CDR3; the germline J gene fills the gap. This chain links TRBV1 with TRBJ2-3, with a possible D match to TRBD1 (6 bases). The CDR3 runs to 16 residues. The germline gives CDR1 NSQYPW, CDR2 LRSPGD (reference sequence). V shed 6 bases and J shed 0 bases, with 16 bases lying between them. The CDR3: CTCRGDTGTSAETLYF. Incomplete CDR3 DNA: TGCACCTGCAGAGGGGACACCGGAACTAGTGCAGAA.

A word on this clone: Any gene name here is a mouse gene name. The read ends 4 residues before the CDR3 terminus; that terminus is restored from the germline J gene. The chain has TRBV1 and TRBJ1-4; 9 bases line up with TRBD1. Germline V gene sequence: CDR1 NSQYPW, CDR2 LRSPGD (reference sequence). The CDR3 extends over 14 amino acids. J gave up 6 bases and V 4 bases, and 3 bases lay outside the gene matches. The CDR3 is CTCSEQGAHERLFF. The sequenced CDR3 bases are TGCACCTGCAGTGAACAGGGGGCCCACGAA.

The sample holds a few counts of this clone. Gene names and germline refer to mouse. The read comes to an end 4 residues before the CDR3 does, leaving the germline J gene to fill in the end. The chain is built from TRBV19 and TRBJ2-5, with 10 bases lining up with TRBD2. V dropped 4 bases and J dropped 3; count of bases not matched to a gene: 5. Per the germline V gene, CDR1 is FNHDT and CDR2 is SITEND (reference sequence). This CDR3 is 15 amino acids long. CDR3 sequence: CASSLPDWGQDTQYF. Partial CDR3 DNA: TGTGCCAGCAGTCTCCCGGACTGGGGGCAAGAC.

This clone appeared a few times. Here the gene names and germline are mouse. The sequenced part of the CDR3 DNA is TGTGCCAGCAGTGAGACTGGGACTCAAGAC. Its protein product is CASSETGTQD. The CDR3 in its entirety is CASSETGTQDTQYF. The chain uses TRBV13-3 and TRBJ2-5, with 7 bases lining up with TRBD2. The read ends 4 residues shy of where the CDR3 ends; the end is completed using the germline J gene. Germline loops: CDR1 NNHDY, CDR2 SYVADS. J was trimmed by 3 bases and V by 2 bases; bases with no gene match: 3. The CDR3 contains 14 residues.

Worth noting for this clone: Gene names and germline refer to mouse. Sequencing ends 4 residues short of the CDR3 end; the germline J gene provides the rest. The J gene is TRBJ2-5, the V gene TRBV13-1; 7 bases map to TRBD1. Germline V gene data show CDR1 as NSHNY and CDR2 as SYGAGN. The CDR3 is 13 residues long. This CDR3 reads CASSGGQSDTQYF. The sequenced part of the CDR3 DNA is TGTGCCAGCAGTGGGGGACAGTCAGAC.

Of note for this clone: Gene labels here are mouse ones. Read data end 4 residues before the CDR3 end; the end is taken from the germline J gene. The chain joins TRBV1 to TRBJ2-1; 7 bases line up with TRBD1. Per germline, CDR1 NSQYPW and CDR2 LRSPGD (reference sequence). This CDR3 spans 15 amino acids. The CDR3 protein is CTCSASGTVWAEQFF. Incomplete CDR3 DNA: TGCACCTGCAGTGCGTCCGGGACAGTCTGGGCT. The variable domain in full, with the rest retrieved from reference TRBV1 and TRBJ2-1, is VTLLEQNPRWRLVPRGQAVNLRCILKNSQYPWMSWYQQDLQKQLQWLFTLRSPGDKEVKSLPGADYLATRVTDTELRLQVANMSQGRTLYCTCSASGTVWAEQFFGPGTRLTVL.

As to this clone: The gene names here belong to mouse. The read ends 4 residues shy of where the CDR3 ends; the end is completed using the germline J gene. This chain links TRBV13-3 with TRBJ1-1, with 10 bases fitting TRBD1. The germline V gene encodes CDR1 NNHDY and CDR2 SYVADS. The CDR3 contains 16 residues. With V trimmed by 0 bases and J by 0 bases, 2 bases remained unmatched. Incomplete CDR3 DNA: TGTGCCAGCAGTGATGTTGGGACAGGGGCAAACACA. Translating it yields CASSDVGTGANT. In full, the CDR3 reads CASSDVGTGANTEVFF.

Notes on this clone: Germline and genes: mouse. The read terminates 4 residues ahead of where the CDR3 ends, so the germline J gene completes it. The gene calls are TRBV1 and TRBJ2-4, with D perhaps TRBD1 (6 bases). Germline CDR1 is NSQYPW and CDR2 is LRSPGD (reference sequence). Deletions cut 1 base from V and 0 bases from J, with 11 bases between. The length of the CDR3 is 16 residues. CDR3 sequence reads: CTCSAATGKSQNTLYF. CDR3 DNA (partial): TGCACCTGCAGTGCAGCTACAGGGAAGAGTCAAAAC.

About this clone: Mouse germline and gene names are used. The CDR3 extends 4 residues past the end of the read, so its final part is completed from the germline J gene. The chain couples TRBV29 to TRBJ1-1, with a tentative D call TRBD1 (6 bases). V lost 2 bases and J lost 1, with 8 bases in between. The CDR3 is 14 amino acids. CDR1 is MSHET and CDR2 is SYDVDS in the germline V gene. The CDR3 DNA, read in part, is TGTGCTAGCAGTTTAGGGGACAAAAACACA. This encodes CASSLGDKNT. The entire CDR3 protein reads CASSLGDKNTEVFF. The full variable domain, completed using reference TRBV29 and TRBJ1-1, is DMKVTQMPRYLIKRMGENVLLECGQDMSHETMYWYRQDPGLGLQLIYISYDVDSNSEGDIPKGYRVSRKKREHFSLILDSAKTNQTSVYFCASSLGDKNTEVFFGKGTRLTVV.

A note on this clone: The database protein in TCRdb disagrees with the DNA translation at residue 12; the sequence shown here was translated from the DNA. Mouse gene names apply. Read sequence stops 3 residues before the CDR3 end, and the germline J gene provides the missing end. The chain recombines TRBV19 with TRBJ1-6; the D gene is possibly TRBD1 (5 bases). TRBJ1-6 is treated as an ORF (open reading frame) with a function not yet certain. The germline V gene has CDR1 FNHDT and CDR2 SITEND (reference sequence). V shed 5 bases and J shed 5 bases, with 14 bases lying between them. The CDR3 loop spans 15 amino acids. The CDR3 DNA, read in part, is TGTGCCAGCAGCTCCTTGGACAACAATAATTCGCCC. Translation gives CASSSLDNNNSP. The complete CDR3 sequence is CASSSLDNNNSPLYF.

Remarks on this clone: The germline and genes are mouse ones. The CDR3 region is CASSNTGASNERLFF. CDR3 bases read: TGTGCCAGCAGTAATACAGGGGCTTCCAACGAA. The V and J genes are TRBV19 and TRBJ1-4, with 7 bases that match TRBD1. The read ends 4 residues early relative to the CDR3; the germline J gene fills the gap. CDR3 length equals 15 residues. After removal of 3 bases from V and 1 base from J, the junction contained 3 bases not matched to a gene. Germline V gene sequence: CDR1 FNHDT, CDR2 SITEND (reference sequence). Drawing the rest from reference TRBV19 and TRBJ1-4, the complete variable domain is GGIITQTPKFLIGQEGQKLTLKCQQNFNHDTMYWYRQDSGKGLRLIYYSITENDLQKGDLSEGYDASREKKSSFSLTVTSAQKNEMAVFLCASSNTGASNERLFFGHGTKLSVL.

This clone was recorded a few times. Mouse gene names and germline throughout. From the germline J gene comes the end of the CDR3, since the read stops 4 residues before it. V gene TRBV1 combines with J gene TRBJ1-1; TRBD1 is a possible D gene (5 bases). This CDR3 has 15 amino acids. Per the germline V gene, CDR1 is NSQYPW and CDR2 is LRSPGD (reference sequence). CDR3 DNA, as far as it was read: TGCACCTGCAGTGCAGACACTTGGGCTGGGGGA. It codes for CTCSADTWAGG. The entire CDR3 protein reads CTCSADTWAGGEVFF.

This clone was counted a few times. TCRdb and the translated DNA give different amino acids at residue 15; the protein presented here is the one translated from the DNA. Mouse gene names apply. The CDR3 is cut off 3 residues early in the read; its end comes from the germline J gene. V is TRBV13-3 and J is TRBJ1-3, with 7 bases fitting TRBD1. CDR1 NNHDY and CDR2 SYVADS come from the germline V gene. V lost 0 bases to trimming and J lost 0 bases; unmatched junction nucleotides: 9. CDR3 length equals 18 residues. The CDR3 sequence: CASSDAGGGKDSGNTLYF. CDR3 DNA (partial): TGTGCCAGCAGTGATGCTGGAGGGGGCAAGGATTCTGGAAATACG.

As regards this clone: These gene names are mouse names. From the germline J gene comes the end of the CDR3, since the read stops 4 residues before it. The gene calls are TRBV13-3 and TRBJ2-4; possibly TRBD2 for D (7 bases). CDR1 is NNHDY and CDR2 is SYVADS in the germline V gene. Trimming removed 0 bases at V and 0 bases at J, with 14 bases between. The CDR3 consists of 17 residues. The CDR3 bases that were read are TGTGCCAGCAGTGATGCAGTGCTGGGGGCTAGTCAAAAC. It codes for CASSDAVLGASQN. The full-length CDR3 reads as CASSDAVLGASQNTLYF. Together with reference TRBV13-3 and TRBJ2-4, the CDR3 gives the full variable domain: EAAVTQSPRSKVAVTGGKVTLSCHQTNNHDYMYWYRQDTGHGLRLIHYSYVADSTEKGDIPDGYKASRPSQENFSLILELASLSQTAVYFCASSDAVLGASQNTLYFGAGTRLSVL.

This clone turned up a few times. Here the gene names and germline are mouse. The read ends 4 residues early relative to the CDR3; the germline J gene fills the gap. V gene TRBV1 combines with J gene TRBJ2-7; 7 positions agree with TRBD1. CDR3 length equals 12 residues. In germline, CDR1 is NSQYPW, CDR2 LRSPGD (reference sequence). Partial CDR3 DNA: TGCACCTGCAGTACAGGGGAGCAT. Residues: CTCSTGEH. The full CDR3 reads CTCSTGEHEQYF.

In its sample, this clone was seen a few times. All gene names here are mouse names. The sequence runs out 4 residues before the end of the CDR3; the remainder is reconstructed from the germline J gene. The chain carries TRBV1 and TRBJ2-1; 13 positions agree with TRBD2. V dropped 0 bases and J dropped 6; count of bases not matched to a gene: 2. There are 16 residues in the CDR3. Germline assignment: CDR1 NSQYPW and CDR2 LRSPGD (reference sequence). The sequenced part of the CDR3 DNA is TGCACCTGCAGTGCAGAGGGGACTGGGGGGGTTGCT. Protein product: CTCSAEGTGGVA. Given in full, the CDR3 is CTCSAEGTGGVAEQFF.

Regarding this clone: The protein TCRdb lists differs from the translation of the DNA at residue 12; the protein given here is translated from the DNA itself. Germline and genes: mouse. The read ends 3 residues shy of where the CDR3 ends; the end is completed using the germline J gene. The chain uses TRBV1 and TRBJ1-6, with 8 bases identical to TRBD1. TRBJ1-6 is marked as an open reading frame, function uncertain. This CDR3 spans 15 amino acids. In germline, CDR1 is NSQYPW, CDR2 LRSPGD (reference sequence). V trimming: 0 bases; J trimming: 8 bases; junction bases outside the gene matches: 3. CDR3 DNA (partial): TGCACCTGCAGTGCAGAGGACAGGGATGATTCGCCC. Translated: CTCSAEDRDDSP. The whole CDR3 sequence reads CTCSAEDRDDSPLYF.